The 18 T cell receptor beta chains in this list originate from one sample, sequenced in a study of radiation and T cells in renal cell carcinoma. The method was immunoSEQ multiplex PCR; TCRdb's version includes in-frame clones alone and lacks a portion of them. The sample carries 100,000 to 150,000 clones, around 85% recorded once. The sample's time point: blood 2 weeks post-SBRT. Indicated treatment: 15 Gy SBRT to primary tumor, nephrectomy 4 weeks later. The specimen comprised blood, sampled from a patient whose treatment included radiotherapy and nephrectomy. The receptor set was obtained from a man over 45 with renal cell carcinoma.

The chain links TRBV2 to TRBJ1-2; D might be TRBD1 (6 bases). Trimming removed 6 bases at V and 5 bases at J, with 16 bases between. The germline gives CDR1 SNHLY, CDR2 FYNNEI. CDR3 length: 14 residues. This CDR3 reads CASRKGEGDYGYTF. The CDR3, as DNA: TGTGCCAGCAGGAAGGGGGAAGGGGATTATGGCTACACCTTC.

The chain joins TRBV30 to TRBJ2-3; D unclear. CDR3 length: 15 amino acids. CDR1 and CDR2 (germline): GTSNPN, SVGIG (reference sequence). V lost 2 bases, J lost 3 bases, and 15 bases lay in between. CDR3 in amino acids: CAWSTARLATDTQYF. For the CDR3, the DNA is TGTGCCTGGAGTACCGCGCGTCTGGCGACAGATACGCAGTATTTT.

The chain couples TRBV5-1 to TRBJ2-5; maybe TRBD2 (5 bases). Germline V CDR1 and CDR2: SGHRS, YFSETQ. Between the trimmed V and J ends, which lost 2 bases and 3 bases, there was a span of 8 bases. The CDR3 is 13 amino acids. The CDR3 sequence: CASSFPGKETQYF. In DNA, the CDR3 is TGCGCCAGCAGCTTCCCGGGGAAAGAGACCCAGTACTTC.

This chain uses TRBV11-2 with TRBJ2-7; no reliable D call. The length of the CDR3 is 14 residues. V shed 4 bases and J shed 5 bases, with 15 bases lying between them. Germline CDR1 reads SGHAT; CDR2 reads FQNNGV. CDR3 sequence: CASSSPRLLHEQYF. CDR3 nucleotide sequence: TGTGCCAGCAGCTCTCCTAGGCTTCTCCACGAGCAGTACTTC.

The chain links TRBV2 to TRBJ1-2; D gene unclear. CDR1 is SNHLY and CDR2 is FYNNEI in the germline V gene. Trimming left V 1 base short and J 5 bases short, with 8 bases between. The CDR3 is 13 amino acids. The DNA of the CDR3 is TGTGCCAGCAGTGAAGTCGCTGGATATGGCTACACCTTC. Its translation is CASSEVAGYGYTF.

The V and J genes are TRBV5-6 and TRBJ2-3; 11 bases map to TRBD2. Trimming at V came to 4 bases and at J to 0 bases, leaving 4 bases not matched to a gene. Germline V gene lookup returns CDR1 SGHDT and CDR2 YYEEEE. This CDR3 contains 16 residues. The CDR3 protein is CASSGSSGRSTDTQYF. The CDR3 region has the DNA TGTGCCAGCAGCGGGTCTAGCGGGAGGAGCACAGATACGCAGTATTTT.

The rearrangement joins TRBV5-4 to TRBJ1-2, with 9 positions matching TRBD1. CDR1 and CDR2 from the germline V gene are SGHNT and YYREEE (reference sequence). CDR3 length: 15 residues. V shed 4 bases and J 0 bases; nucleotides not matched to a gene: 4. The CDR3 DNA sequence: TGTGCCAGCAGCCCCGGGACAGGGTCTAACTATGGCTACACCTTC. It translates to CASSPGTGSNYGYTF.

This chain uses TRBV1 with TRBJ1-2; the table's D call, TRBD1, was not checked against the DNA. TRBV1 is an annotated pseudogene. This CDR3 region has 15 residues. For the CDR3, the DNA is TGCACCAGCAGCCAAGTTTTTTGGGCCCCCCGGGGCTACACCTTC. This encodes CTSSQVFWAPRGYTF.

There are a few counts of this clone. This chain connects TRBV4-3 to TRBJ1-1; D unresolved. The CDR3 runs 15 residues. Germline V CDR1 and CDR2: LGHNA, YSLEER. The ends were cut back, 1 base at V and 1 base at J, with 10 bases in the middle. In DNA form, the CDR3 reads TGCGCCAGCAGCCAAGGGAAAGTTGCGAACACTGAAGCTTTCTTT. Protein product: CASSQGKVANTEAFF.

The V and J genes are TRBV4-1 and TRBJ1-3; TRBD1 agrees at 9 bases. Germline values: CDR1 MGHRA, CDR2 YSYEKL. The V gene end was trimmed by 4 bases and the J gene end by 4 bases; junction bases not matched to a gene: 5. CDR3 length equals 15 residues. CDR3 sequence (DNA): TGCGCCAGCAGCCTTAGGACAGGGGAGGGAAACACCATATATTTT. The encoded protein is CASSLRTGEGNTIYF.

This chain uses TRBV10-2 with TRBJ2-2; perhaps TRBD1 as D (6 bases). V shed 8 bases and J shed 7 bases, with 8 bases lying between them. CDR1 is WSHSY and CDR2 is SAAADI in the germline V gene. The CDR3 extends over 11 amino acids. The CDR3 DNA reads TGCGCCAGCCTAGGGGGCGGGGAGCTGTTTTTT. Its translation: CASLGGGELFF.

This clone was seen just once. The J gene is TRBJ1-1, the V gene TRBV4-2; D remains unclear. Germline-derived CDR1 and CDR2 are LGHNA and YNFKEQ. V was cut by 1 base and J by 1 base, with 10 bases left in between. The CDR3 runs to 15 residues. The CDR3 protein is CASSQASRKNTEAFF. As DNA, the CDR3 is TGTGCCAGCAGCCAAGCGTCACGAAAGAACACTGAAGCTTTCTTT.

The V call is TRBV9, the J call TRBJ2-3; 7 nucleotides line up with TRBD1. The ends lost 4 bases at V and 2 bases at J; junction bases unmatched: 7. The CDR3 totals 15 residues. Looked up from germline, CDR1 is SGDLS and CDR2 is YYNGEE. In nucleotides, the CDR3 is TGTGCCAGCAGCACCGGGACAGCCAACACAGATACGCAGTATTTT. It specifies CASSTGTANTDTQYF.

This chain uses TRBV19 with TRBJ2-7, with no clear D. V was cut by 3 bases and J by 5 bases, with 11 bases left in between. This CDR3 contains 13 residues. Germline V gene data show CDR1 as LNHDA and CDR2 as SQIVND (reference sequence). The CDR3 DNA is TGTGCCAGTAGTATCTCGGATCGGGACGAGCAGTACTTC. This encodes CASSISDRDEQYF.

This clone showed up just once. The CDR3 spells CASSLVGGNTEAFF. The CDR3 bases are TGTGCCAGCAGTTTGGTTGGGGGGAACACTGAAGCTTTCTTT. This sequence joins TRBV28 and TRBJ1-1; perhaps TRBD1 as D (5 bases). There are 14 residues in the CDR3. Germline lookup yields CDR1 MDHEN and CDR2 SYDVKM. V was trimmed by 3 bases and J by 1 base, leaving 9 bases between them.

Worth noting for this clone: Different DNA sequences within this sample yield the same CDR3. The V gene is TRBV5-1, the J gene TRBJ2-5; D is undetermined. The germline V gene has CDR1 SGHRS and CDR2 YFSETQ. V was cut by 2 bases and J by 2 bases, with 1 base left in between. The CDR3 length is 11 residues. CDR3 region: CASSLQETQYF. The CDR3 DNA sequence: TGCGCCAGCAGCTTACAAGAGACCCAGTACTTC.

The genes are TRBV7-6 and TRBJ2-5; possible D gene TRBD1, 6 bases. V gave up 1 base and J gave up 3 bases, with 15 bases separating them. This CDR3 is built from 16 residues. Germline CDR1 and CDR2: SGHVS and FNYEAQ. The CDR3 spells CASSLGSIGGKETQYF. The DNA of the CDR3 is TGTGCCAGCAGCTTAGGATCTATTGGGGGCAAAGAGACCCAGTACTTC.

This clone was observed a single time. CDR3 sequence: CSGSRGPGANVLTF. The CDR3 region has the DNA TGCAGCGGCAGCAGGGGTCCCGGGGCCAACGTCCTGACTTTC. The J gene is TRBJ2-6, the V gene TRBV29-1, with D possibly TRBD1 on 6 matching bases. This CDR3 contains 14 residues. Trimming cost V 7 bases and J 4 bases, with 14 bases left between them. Germline V gene sequence: CDR1 SQVTM, CDR2 ANQGSEA.